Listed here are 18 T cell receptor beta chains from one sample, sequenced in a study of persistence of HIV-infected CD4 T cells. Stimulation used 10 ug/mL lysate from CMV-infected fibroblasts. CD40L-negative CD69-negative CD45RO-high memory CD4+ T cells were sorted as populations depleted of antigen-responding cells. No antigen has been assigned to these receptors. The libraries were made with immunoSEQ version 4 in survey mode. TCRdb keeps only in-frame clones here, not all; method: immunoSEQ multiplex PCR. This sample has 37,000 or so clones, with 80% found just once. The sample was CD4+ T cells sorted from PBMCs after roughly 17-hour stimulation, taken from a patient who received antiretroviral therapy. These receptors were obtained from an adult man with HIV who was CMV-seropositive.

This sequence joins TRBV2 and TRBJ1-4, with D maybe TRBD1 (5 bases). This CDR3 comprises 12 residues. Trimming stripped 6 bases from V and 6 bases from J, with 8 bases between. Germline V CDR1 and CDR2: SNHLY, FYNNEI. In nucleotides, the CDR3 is TGTGCCAGCAGGCAGGGCGATGAAAAACTGTTTTTT. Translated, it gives CASRQGDEKLFF.

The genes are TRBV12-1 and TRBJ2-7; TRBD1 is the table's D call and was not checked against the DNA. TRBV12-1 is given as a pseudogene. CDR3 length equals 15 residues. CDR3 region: CASSFARDSSYEQYF. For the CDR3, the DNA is TGTGCCAGCAGCTTTGCCCGGGACAGCTCCTACGAGCAGTACTTC.

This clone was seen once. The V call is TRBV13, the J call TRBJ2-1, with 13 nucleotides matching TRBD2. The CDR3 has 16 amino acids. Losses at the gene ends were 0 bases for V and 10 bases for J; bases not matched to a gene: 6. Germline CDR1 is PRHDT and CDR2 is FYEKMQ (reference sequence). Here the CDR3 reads CASSLGTSGGFEEQFF. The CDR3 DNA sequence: TGTGCCAGCAGCTTAGGGACTAGCGGGGGGTTTGAAGAGCAGTTCTTC.

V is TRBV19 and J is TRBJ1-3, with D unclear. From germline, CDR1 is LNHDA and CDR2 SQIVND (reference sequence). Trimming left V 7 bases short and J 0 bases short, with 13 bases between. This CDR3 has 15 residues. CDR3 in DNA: TGTGCCAGTACCACCTCGGTCCGCTCTGGAAACACCATATATTTT. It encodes CASTTSVRSGNTIYF.

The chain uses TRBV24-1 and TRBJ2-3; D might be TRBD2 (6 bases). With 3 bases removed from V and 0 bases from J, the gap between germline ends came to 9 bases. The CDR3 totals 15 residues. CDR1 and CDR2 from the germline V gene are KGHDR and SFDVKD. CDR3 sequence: CATSDQTRSTDTQYF. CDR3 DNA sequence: TGTGCCACCAGTGATCAGACTAGGAGCACAGATACGCAGTATTTT.

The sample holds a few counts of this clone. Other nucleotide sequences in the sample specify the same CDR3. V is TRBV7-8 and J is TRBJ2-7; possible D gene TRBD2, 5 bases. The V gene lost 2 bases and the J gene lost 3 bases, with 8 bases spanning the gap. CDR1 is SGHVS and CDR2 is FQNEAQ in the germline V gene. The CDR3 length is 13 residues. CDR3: CASSLSGYYEQYF. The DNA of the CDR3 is TGTGCCAGCAGCTTAAGCGGTTACTACGAGCAGTACTTC.

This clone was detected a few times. As DNA, the CDR3 is TGTGCCAGCAGCTTAGATTCGGCGACGGCTTTCTTT. Residues: CASSLDSATAFF. This chain joins TRBV7-9 and TRBJ1-1; D is unresolved. Germline-derived CDR1 and CDR2 are SEHNR and FQNEAQ (reference sequence). V shed 1 base and J shed 11 bases, with 11 bases lying between them. The CDR3 runs 12 residues. Based on the CDR3 plus reference TRBV7-9 and TRBJ1-1, the full variable domain is DTGVSQNPRHKITKRGQNVTFRCDPISEHNRLYWYRQTLGQGPEFLTYFQNEAQLEKSRLLSDRFSAERPKGSFSTLEIQRTEQGDSAMYLCASSLDSATAFFGQGTRLTVV.

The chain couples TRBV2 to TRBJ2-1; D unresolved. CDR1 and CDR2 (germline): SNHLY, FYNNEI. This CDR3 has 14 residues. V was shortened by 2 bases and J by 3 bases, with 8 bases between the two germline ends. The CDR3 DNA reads TGTGCCAGCAGTGAAAGAGAGCTCTACAATGAGCAGTTCTTC. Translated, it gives CASSERELYNEQFF.

CDR3 sequence: CAIRPDRGHEKLFF. As DNA, the CDR3 is TGTGCCATCAGGCCGGACAGGGGTCATGAAAAACTGTTTTTT. The J gene is TRBJ1-4, the V gene TRBV10-3, with TRBD1 matching 9 bases. Germline CDR1 ENHRY, CDR2 SYGVKD. The CDR3 length is 14 residues. Losses at the gene ends were 6 bases for V and 6 bases for J; bases not matched to a gene: 5.

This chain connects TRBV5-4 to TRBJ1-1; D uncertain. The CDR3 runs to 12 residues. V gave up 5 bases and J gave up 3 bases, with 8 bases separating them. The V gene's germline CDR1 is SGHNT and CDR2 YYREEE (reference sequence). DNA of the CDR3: TGTGCCAGCAGTACGAGGGACACTGAAGCTTTCTTT. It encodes CASSTRDTEAFF. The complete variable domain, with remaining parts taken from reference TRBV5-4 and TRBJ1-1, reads ETGVTQSPTHLIKTRGQQVTLRCSSQSGHNTVSWYQQALGQGPQFIFQYYREEENGRGNFPPRFSGLQFPNYSSELNVNALELDDSALYLCASSTRDTEAFFGQGTRLTVV.

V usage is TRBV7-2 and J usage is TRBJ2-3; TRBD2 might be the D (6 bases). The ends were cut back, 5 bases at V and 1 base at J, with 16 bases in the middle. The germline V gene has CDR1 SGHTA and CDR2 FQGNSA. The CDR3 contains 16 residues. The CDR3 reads CASSRLGGDRTDTQYF. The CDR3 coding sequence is TGTGCCAGCAGCCGCCTAGGAGGGGACCGCACAGATACGCAGTATTTT.

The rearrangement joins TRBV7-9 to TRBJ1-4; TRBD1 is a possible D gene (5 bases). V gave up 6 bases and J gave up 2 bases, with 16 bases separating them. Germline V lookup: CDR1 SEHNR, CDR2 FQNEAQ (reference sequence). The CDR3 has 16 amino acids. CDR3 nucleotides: TGTGCCAGCAGTTCTACATCCCCAGGGACTAATGAAAAACTGTTTTTT. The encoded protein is CASSSTSPGTNEKLFF.

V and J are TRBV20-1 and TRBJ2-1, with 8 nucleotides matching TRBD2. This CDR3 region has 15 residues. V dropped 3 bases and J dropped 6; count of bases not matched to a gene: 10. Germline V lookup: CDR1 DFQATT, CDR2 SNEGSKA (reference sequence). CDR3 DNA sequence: TGCAGTGCTAGTCGTCGGGGGGGGCTCTCCAATGAGCAGTTCTTC. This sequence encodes CSASRRGGLSNEQFF.

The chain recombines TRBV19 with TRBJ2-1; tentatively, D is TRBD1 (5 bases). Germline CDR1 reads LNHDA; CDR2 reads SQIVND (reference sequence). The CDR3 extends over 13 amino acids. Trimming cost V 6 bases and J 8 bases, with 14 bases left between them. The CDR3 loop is CASRSPGRDEQFF. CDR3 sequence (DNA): TGTGCCAGTAGGTCTCCCGGCAGGGATGAGCAGTTCTTC.

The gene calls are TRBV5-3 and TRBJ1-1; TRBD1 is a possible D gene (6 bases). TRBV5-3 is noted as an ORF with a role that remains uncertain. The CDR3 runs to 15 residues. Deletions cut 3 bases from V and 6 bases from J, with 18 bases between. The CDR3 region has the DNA TGTGCCAGAAGCTCCAAGGGGGGGGCTGAGGCTGAAGCTTTCTTT. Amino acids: CARSSKGGAEAEAFF.

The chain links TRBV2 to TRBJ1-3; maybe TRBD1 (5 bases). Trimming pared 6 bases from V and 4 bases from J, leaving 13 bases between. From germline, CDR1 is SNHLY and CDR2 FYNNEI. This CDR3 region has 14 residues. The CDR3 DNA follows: TGTGCCAGCAGAGACCAGGGATCCGGAAACACCATATATTTT. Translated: CASRDQGSGNTIYF.

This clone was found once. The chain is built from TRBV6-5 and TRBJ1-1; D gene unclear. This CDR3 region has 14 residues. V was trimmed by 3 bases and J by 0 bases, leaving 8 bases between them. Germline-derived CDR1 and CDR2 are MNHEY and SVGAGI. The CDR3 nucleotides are TGTGCCAGCAGTTATCAGGAGATGAACACTGAAGCTTTCTTT. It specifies CASSYQEMNTEAFF.

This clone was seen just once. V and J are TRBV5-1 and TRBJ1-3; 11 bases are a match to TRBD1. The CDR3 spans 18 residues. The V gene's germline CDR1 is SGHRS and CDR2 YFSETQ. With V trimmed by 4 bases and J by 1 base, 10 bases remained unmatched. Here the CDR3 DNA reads TGCGCCAGCAGCGACAAGGACAGGGGGCGAGTTTCTGGAAACACCATATATTTT. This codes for CASSDKDRGRVSGNTIYF.